Given below is one T cell receptor (beta chain) in context. The antigen is not known. This specimen belongs to a study of CD8+ T cells in alopecia areata. Turning to the study itself: Tofacitinib ran for 6 to 18 months before 6 months off drug.

The sequencing template was cDNA reverse transcribed from extracted RNA. Repertoires were generated with immunoSEQ multiplex PCR, while TCRdb's copy carries only in-frame clones and drops some. The sample has 95,000 to 100,000 clones, 50% to 75% seen once. Findings and caveats of the study: Both scalp clonality and the expanded CD8+ clones among the top 100 showed a significant decrease with tofacitinib.

Germline V CDR1 and CDR2: LNHNV, YYDKDF (reference sequence). Between the trimmed V and J ends, which lost 1 base and 1 base, there was a span of 5 bases. The length of the CDR3 is 14 residues. Treatment here: oral pan-JAK inhibitor, 5-10 mg twice daily. The sample here was CD8+ T cells sorted from blood, taken at week 4, from a patient treated with tofacitinib. The chain recombines TRBV15 with TRBJ1-5, with no clear D. The TCR was taken from a human donor with alopecia areata. The CDR3 nucleotides read TGTGCCACCAGCAGAGGAGGAAGCAATCAGCCCCAGCATTTT. Its translation: CATSRGGSNQPQHF.